A single sample is the source of the 7 T cell receptor beta chains below, sequenced in a study of cytomegalovirus exposure and HLA in healthy donors. Produced via immunoSEQ multiplex PCR; TCRdb's table is partial and in-frame only. The table lists approximately 160,000 clones, about nine tenths of them singletons, with roughly 5.8% in the top ten. Sequenced sample: PBMCs. These receptors were collected from a woman aged 25 to 45 in good health and CMV-seronegative.

Only one count was recorded for this clone. The V call is TRBV4-3, the J call TRBJ1-1; D remains unclear. With 0 bases removed from V and 6 bases from J, the gap between germline ends came to 14 bases. Germline V gene sequence: CDR1 LGHNA, CDR2 YSLEER. The CDR3 totals 15 residues. DNA for the CDR3: TGCGCCAGCAGCCAAGATCGGGTACCAGTGGCTGAAGCTTTCTTT. As protein: CASSQDRVPVAEAFF.

The V gene is TRBV25-1, the J gene TRBJ2-1, with D maybe TRBD2 (7 bases). CDR1 and CDR2 from the germline V gene are MGHDK and SYGVNS. The CDR3 sequence is 15 residues long. Deletions cut 6 bases from V and 2 bases from J, with 14 bases between. In nucleotides, the CDR3 is TGTGCCAGCAGAGAAGGGGGAGGGCCCTACAATGAGCAGTTCTTC. This codes for CASREGGGPYNEQFF.

The J gene is TRBJ2-7, the V gene TRBV25-1; D is perhaps TRBD1 or TRBD2 (6 bases each). Germline lookup yields CDR1 MGHDK and CDR2 SYGVNS. Deletions cut 6 bases from V and 2 bases from J, with 11 bases between. The CDR3 consists of 13 residues. The CDR3 loop reads CASSRGPTYEQYF. DNA for the CDR3: TGTGCCAGCAGCCGGGGGCCGACCTACGAGCAGTACTTC.

The chain recombines TRBV7-7 with TRBJ2-1; D could derive from TRBD1 or TRBD2 (5 bases each). Germline V gene sequence: CDR1 SSHAT, CDR2 FNYEAQ (reference sequence). The CDR3 is 13 residues long. V lost 3 bases and J 6 bases, leaving 9 bases between the germline ends. CDR3 sequence reads: CASSLERGNEQFF. The CDR3 DNA reads TGTGCCAGCAGCTTGGAGAGGGGCAATGAGCAGTTCTTC.

This clone was seen a handful of times. The V and J genes are TRBV18 and TRBJ1-1, with 8 bases identical to TRBD1. Germline CDR1 and CDR2: KGHSH and LQKENI. The CDR3 has 17 residues. V was clipped by 1 base and J by 1 base; unmatched bases: 8. CDR3 coding DNA: TGTGCCAGCTCACCACGGTCAGGGGGCATGGAGAACACTGAAGCTTTCTTT. As protein: CASSPRSGGMENTEAFF.

This clone occurred once. The chain couples TRBV12-5 to TRBJ1-2; D remains ambiguous. The CDR3 is made up of 16 amino acids. Germline CDR1 reads LGHNT; CDR2 reads FRNRAP. The V gene lost 6 bases and the J gene lost 0 bases, with 17 bases spanning the gap. The DNA for the CDR3 is TGTGCTAGTGGATCCCGCACCGTCTTAGCTAACTATGGCTACACCTTC. This translates into CASGSRTVLANYGYTF.

This chain uses TRBV19 with TRBJ1-5; D is ambiguous. Germline lookup yields CDR1 LNHDA and CDR2 SQIVND (reference sequence). The CDR3 is made up of 16 amino acids. Deletions cut 10 bases from V and 3 bases from J, with 22 bases between. CDR3 sequence reads: CATNLQSGAPNQPQHF. The CDR3 nucleotides are TGTGCCACCAATTTACAGTCGGGAGCCCCCAATCAGCCCCAGCATTTT.